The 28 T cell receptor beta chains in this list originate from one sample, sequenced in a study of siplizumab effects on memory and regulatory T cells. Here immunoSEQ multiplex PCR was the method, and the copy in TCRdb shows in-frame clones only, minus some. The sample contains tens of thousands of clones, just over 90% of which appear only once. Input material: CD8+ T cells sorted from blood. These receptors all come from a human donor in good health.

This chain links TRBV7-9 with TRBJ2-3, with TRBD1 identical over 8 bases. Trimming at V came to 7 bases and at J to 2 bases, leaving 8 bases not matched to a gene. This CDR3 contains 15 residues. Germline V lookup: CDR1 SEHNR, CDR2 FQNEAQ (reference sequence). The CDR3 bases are TGTGCCAGCATAACTCAGGGGGCCTACACAGATACGCAGTATTTT. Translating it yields CASITQGAYTDTQYF.

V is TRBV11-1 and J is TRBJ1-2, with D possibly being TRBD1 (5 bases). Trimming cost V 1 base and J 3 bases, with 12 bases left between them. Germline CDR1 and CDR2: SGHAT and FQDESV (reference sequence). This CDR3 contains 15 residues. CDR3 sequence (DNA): TGTGCCAGCAGCTTAGTCGAGGGGTCGGACTATGGCTACACCTTC. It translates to CASSLVEGSDYGYTF.

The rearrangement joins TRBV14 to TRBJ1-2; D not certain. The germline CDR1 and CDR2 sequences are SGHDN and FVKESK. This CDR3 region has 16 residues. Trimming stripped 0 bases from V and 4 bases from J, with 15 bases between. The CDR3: CASSQDYGVPPYGYTF. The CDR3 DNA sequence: TGTGCCAGCAGCCAAGATTATGGGGTCCCGCCCTATGGCTACACCTTC.

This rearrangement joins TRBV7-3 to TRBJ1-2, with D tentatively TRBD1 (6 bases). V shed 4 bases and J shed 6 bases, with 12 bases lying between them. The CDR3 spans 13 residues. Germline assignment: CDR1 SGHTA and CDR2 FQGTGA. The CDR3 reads CASSSTGSNGYTF. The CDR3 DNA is TGTGCCAGCAGCTCTACAGGGAGTAATGGCTACACCTTC.

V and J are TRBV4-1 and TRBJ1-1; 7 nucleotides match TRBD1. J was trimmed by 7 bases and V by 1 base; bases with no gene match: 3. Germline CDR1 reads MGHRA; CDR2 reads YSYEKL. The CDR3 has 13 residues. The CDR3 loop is CASSQAGTVEAFF. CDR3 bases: TGCGCCAGCAGCCAAGCCGGGACAGTTGAAGCTTTCTTT.

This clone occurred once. The CDR3 here is CASSIVRGGGEAFF. In DNA form, the CDR3 reads TGTGCCAGTAGTATAGTACGAGGGGGTGGTGAAGCTTTCTTT. V and J are TRBV19 and TRBJ1-1; weak D call: TRBD1 (6 bases). V was clipped by 1 base and J by 7 bases, with 13 bases between them. This CDR3 region has 14 residues. The germline gives CDR1 LNHDA, CDR2 SQIVND (reference sequence).

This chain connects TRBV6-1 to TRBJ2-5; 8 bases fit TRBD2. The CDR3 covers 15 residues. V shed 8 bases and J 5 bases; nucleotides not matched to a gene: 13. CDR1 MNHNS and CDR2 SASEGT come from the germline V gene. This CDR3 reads CASGSGREGGETQYF. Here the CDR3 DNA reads TGTGCCAGCGGATCGGGTCGGGAGGGAGGCGAGACCCAGTACTTC.

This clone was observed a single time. The CDR3 reads CASSRTGDEQFF. CDR3 DNA sequence: TGTGCCAGCAGTCGGACAGGGGATGAGCAGTTCTTC. The V gene is TRBV28, the J gene TRBJ2-1; 9 bases match TRBD1. J gave up 8 bases and V 5 bases, and 1 base lay outside the gene matches. The CDR3 runs 12 residues. CDR1 is MDHEN and CDR2 is SYDVKM in the germline V gene.

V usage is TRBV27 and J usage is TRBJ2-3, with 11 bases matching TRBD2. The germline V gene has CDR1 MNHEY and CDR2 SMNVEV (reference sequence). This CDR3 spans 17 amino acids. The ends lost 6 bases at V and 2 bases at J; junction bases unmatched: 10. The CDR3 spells CASRDLAGGAYTDTQYF. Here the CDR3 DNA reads TGTGCCAGCAGGGACCTAGCGGGGGGAGCTTACACAGATACGCAGTATTTT.

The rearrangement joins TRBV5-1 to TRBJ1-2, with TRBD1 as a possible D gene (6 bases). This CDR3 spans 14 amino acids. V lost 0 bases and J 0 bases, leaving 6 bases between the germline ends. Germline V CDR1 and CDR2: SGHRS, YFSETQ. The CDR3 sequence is CASSLEGANYGYTF. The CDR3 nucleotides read TGCGCCAGCAGCTTGGAGGGGGCTAACTATGGCTACACCTTC. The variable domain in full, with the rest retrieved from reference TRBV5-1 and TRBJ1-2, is KAGVTQTPRYLIKTRGQQVTLSCSPISGHRSVSWYQQTPGQGLQFLFEYFSETQRNKGNFPGRFSGRQFSNSRSEMNVSTLELGDSALYLCASSLEGANYGYTFGSGTRLTVV.

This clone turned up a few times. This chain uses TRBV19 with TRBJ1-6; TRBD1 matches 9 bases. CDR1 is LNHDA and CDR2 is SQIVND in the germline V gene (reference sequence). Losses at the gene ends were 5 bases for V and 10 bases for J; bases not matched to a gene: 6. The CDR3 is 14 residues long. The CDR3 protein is CASSWGQGESPLHF. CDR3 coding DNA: TGTGCCAGTAGTTGGGGACAGGGAGAGTCACCCCTCCACTTT.

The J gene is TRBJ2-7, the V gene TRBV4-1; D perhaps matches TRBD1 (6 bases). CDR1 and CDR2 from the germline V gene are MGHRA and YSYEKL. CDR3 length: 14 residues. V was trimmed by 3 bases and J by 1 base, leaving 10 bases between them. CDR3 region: CASSQGRGSYEQYF. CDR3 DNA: TGCGCCAGCAGCCAGGGCAGGGGTTCCTACGAGCAGTACTTC.

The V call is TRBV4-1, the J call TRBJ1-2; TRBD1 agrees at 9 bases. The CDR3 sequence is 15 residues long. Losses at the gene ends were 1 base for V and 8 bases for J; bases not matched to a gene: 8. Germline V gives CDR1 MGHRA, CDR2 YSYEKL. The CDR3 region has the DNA TGCGCCAGCAGCCAAGTCCTTGGGACAGGGCAAGGCTACACCTTC. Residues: CASSQVLGTGQGYTF.

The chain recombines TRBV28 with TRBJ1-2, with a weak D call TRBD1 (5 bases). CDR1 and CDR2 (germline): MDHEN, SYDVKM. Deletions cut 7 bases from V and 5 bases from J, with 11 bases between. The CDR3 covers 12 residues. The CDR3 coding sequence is TGTGCCAGCACCATGTCAGGGTATGGCTACACCTTC. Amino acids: CASTMSGYGYTF.

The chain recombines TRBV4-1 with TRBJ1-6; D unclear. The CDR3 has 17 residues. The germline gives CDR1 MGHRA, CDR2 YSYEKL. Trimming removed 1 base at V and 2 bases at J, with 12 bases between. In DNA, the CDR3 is TGCGCCAGCAGCCAAGCGCCAGCTATGGCCTATAATTCACCCCTCCACTTT. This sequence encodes CASSQAPAMAYNSPLHF.

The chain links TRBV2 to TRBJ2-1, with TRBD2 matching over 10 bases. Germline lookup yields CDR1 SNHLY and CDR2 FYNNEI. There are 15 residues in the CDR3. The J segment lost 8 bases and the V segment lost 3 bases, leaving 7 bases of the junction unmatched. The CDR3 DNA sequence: TGTGCCAGCAGTGAGTCAGCGGGGGGGCCATATGAGCAGTTCTTC. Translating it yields CASSESAGGPYEQFF.

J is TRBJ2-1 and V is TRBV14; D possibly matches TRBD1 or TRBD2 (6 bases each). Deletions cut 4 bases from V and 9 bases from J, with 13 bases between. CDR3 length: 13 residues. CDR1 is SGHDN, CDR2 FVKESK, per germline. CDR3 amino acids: CASSRDGGTEQFF. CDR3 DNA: TGTGCCAGCAGCCGGGACGGGGGCACTGAGCAGTTCTTC.

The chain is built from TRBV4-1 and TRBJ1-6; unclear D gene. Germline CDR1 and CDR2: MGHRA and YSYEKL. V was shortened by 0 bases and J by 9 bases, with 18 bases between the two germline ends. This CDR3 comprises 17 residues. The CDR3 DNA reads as TGCGCCAGCAGCCAAGAGGAGTTGGGCGACGGGAGTTCACCCCTCCACTTT. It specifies CASSQEELGDGSSPLHF.

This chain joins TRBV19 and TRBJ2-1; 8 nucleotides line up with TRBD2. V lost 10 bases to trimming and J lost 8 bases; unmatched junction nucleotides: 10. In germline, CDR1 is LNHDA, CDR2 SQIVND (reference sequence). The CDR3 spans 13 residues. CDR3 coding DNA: TGTGCCACAACGGGGGGGCGAATGGATGAGCAGTTCTTC. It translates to CATTGGRMDEQFF.

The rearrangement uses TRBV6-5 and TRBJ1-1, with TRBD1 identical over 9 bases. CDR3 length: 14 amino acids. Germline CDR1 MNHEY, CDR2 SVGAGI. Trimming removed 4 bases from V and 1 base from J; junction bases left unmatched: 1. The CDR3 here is CASSWGQGNTEAFF. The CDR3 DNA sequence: TGTGCCAGCAGTTGGGGACAGGGGAACACTGAAGCTTTCTTT.

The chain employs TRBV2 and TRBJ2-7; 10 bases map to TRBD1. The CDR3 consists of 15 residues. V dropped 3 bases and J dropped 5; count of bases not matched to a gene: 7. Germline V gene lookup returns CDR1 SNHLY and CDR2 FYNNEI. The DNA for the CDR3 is TGTGCCAGCAGTGACTCCGGGACAGGGGCAGACGAGCAGTACTTC. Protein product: CASSDSGTGADEQYF.

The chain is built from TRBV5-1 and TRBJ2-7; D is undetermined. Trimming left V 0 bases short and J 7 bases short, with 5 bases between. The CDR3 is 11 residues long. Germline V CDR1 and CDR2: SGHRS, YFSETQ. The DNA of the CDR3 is TGCGCCAGCAGCTTGGGTCCTGAGCAGTACTTC. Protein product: CASSLGPEQYF.

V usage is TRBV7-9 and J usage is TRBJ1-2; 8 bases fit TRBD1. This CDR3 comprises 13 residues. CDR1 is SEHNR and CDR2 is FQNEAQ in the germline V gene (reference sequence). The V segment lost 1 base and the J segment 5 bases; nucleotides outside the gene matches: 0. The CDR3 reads CASSLGQGYGYTF. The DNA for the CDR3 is TGTGCCAGCAGCTTAGGACAGGGGTATGGCTACACCTTC.

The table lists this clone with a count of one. The CDR3 loop is CASSRNPGQGADTQYF. CDR3 in DNA: TGCGCCAGCAGCCGCAACCCGGGACAGGGGGCAGATACGCAGTATTTT. The chain recombines TRBV4-1 with TRBJ2-3; 11 nucleotides agree with TRBD1. Trimming removed 4 bases from V and 4 bases from J; junction bases left unmatched: 7. This CDR3 spans 16 amino acids. CDR1 is MGHRA, CDR2 YSYEKL, per germline.

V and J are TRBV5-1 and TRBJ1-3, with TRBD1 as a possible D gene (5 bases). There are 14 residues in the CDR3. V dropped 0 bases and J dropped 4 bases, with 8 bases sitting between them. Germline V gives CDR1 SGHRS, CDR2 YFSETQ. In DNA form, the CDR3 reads TGCGCCAGCAGCTTGGATTCAGGGGGAAACACCATATATTTT. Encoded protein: CASSLDSGGNTIYF.

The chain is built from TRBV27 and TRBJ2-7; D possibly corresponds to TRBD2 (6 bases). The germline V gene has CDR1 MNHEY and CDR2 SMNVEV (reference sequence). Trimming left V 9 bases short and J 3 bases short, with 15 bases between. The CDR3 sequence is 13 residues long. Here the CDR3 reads CASGLALNYEQYF. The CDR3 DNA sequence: TGTGCCAGTGGGCTAGCGCTAAACTACGAGCAGTACTTC.

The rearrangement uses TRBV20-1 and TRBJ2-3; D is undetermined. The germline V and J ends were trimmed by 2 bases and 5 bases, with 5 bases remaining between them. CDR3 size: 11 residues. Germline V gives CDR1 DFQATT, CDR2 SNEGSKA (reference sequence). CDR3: CSARSVDTQYF. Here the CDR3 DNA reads TGCAGTGCTAGAAGCGTAGATACGCAGTATTTT.

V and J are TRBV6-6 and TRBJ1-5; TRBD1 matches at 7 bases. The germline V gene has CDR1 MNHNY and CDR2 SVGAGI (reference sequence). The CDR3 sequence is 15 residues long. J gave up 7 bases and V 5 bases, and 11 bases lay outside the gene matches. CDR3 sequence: CASSVTAGGPQPQHF. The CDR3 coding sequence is TGTGCCAGCAGTGTGACCGCAGGGGGTCCCCAGCCCCAGCATTTT.